This TCR beta chain emerged from a study of blood T cell repertoires in COVID-19. Looking at the study overall: The United States, Italy and Spain were the sources of the acute and convalescent COVID-19 samples. T cells, B-cell-depleted T cells, or PBMCs provided the cDNA or gDNA that served as material.

In the original processing: Amplification of reference gene primers was used by the study to estimate nucleated cell counts. Assay: immunoSEQ multiplex PCR; the TCRdb copy retains only in-frame clones and omits some. V, J and clone size are those of that table, while D and trimming were read from the DNA. The sample has about 88,000 clones, roughly nine tenths seen once; the top ten hold approximately 15%. Germline CDR1 and CDR2: SNHLY and FYNNEI. The CDR3 totals 15 residues. The V segment lost 5 bases and the J segment 3 bases; nucleotides outside the gene matches: 5. The chain has TRBV2 and TRBJ1-2, with 11 bases identical to TRBD1. The sample was peripheral blood. The receptor's source is a male donor with acute or convalescent COVID-19. CDR3 nucleotides: TGTGCCAGCAGTCCCAGGACAGGGGGCGACTATGGCTACACCTTC. This gives the protein CASSPRTGGDYGYTF.